The source of this T cell receptor (beta chain) is a study of control samples from healthy donors and cancer patients. TCRdb's table, derived via immunoSEQ multiplex PCR, lists solely in-frame clones and lacks some. The data hold tens of thousands of clones, with around 87% observed a single time. Germline lookup yields CDR1 SNHLY and CDR2 FYNNEI. V lost 8 bases, J lost 0 bases, and 9 bases stayed unmatched. This CDR3 contains 15 residues. The sample comprised PBMCs. The V gene is TRBV2, the J gene TRBJ1-2; 7 nucleotides agree with TRBD1. The clonotype originates from a man between 60 and 75 years old with colorectal cancer. Written as DNA, the CDR3 is TGTGCCAGCGGGAGACAGGGAGGATCTAACTATGGCTACACCTTC. Protein product: CASGRQGGSNYGYTF.